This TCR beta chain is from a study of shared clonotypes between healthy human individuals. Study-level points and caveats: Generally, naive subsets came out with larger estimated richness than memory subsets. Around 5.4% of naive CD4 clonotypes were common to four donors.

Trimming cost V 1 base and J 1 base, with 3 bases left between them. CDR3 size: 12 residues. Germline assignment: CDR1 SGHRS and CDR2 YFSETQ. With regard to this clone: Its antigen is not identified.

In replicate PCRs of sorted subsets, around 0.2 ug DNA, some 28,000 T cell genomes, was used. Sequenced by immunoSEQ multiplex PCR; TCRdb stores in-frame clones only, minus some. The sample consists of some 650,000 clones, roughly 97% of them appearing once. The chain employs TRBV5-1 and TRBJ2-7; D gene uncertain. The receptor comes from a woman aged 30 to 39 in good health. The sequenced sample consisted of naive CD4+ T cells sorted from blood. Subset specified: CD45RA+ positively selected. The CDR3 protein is CASSLTSYEQYF. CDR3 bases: TGCGCCAGCAGCTTGACATCCTACGAGCAGTACTTC.